These 17 T cell receptor beta chains were all obtained from the same sample, sequenced in a study of T cell repertoires in cytomegalovirus infection. TCRdb re-analysed the reads in MiXCR, keeping a single row per CDR3 protein. This sample yields some 700,000 distinct CDR3 sequences, of which around a third are seen a single time; 15% to 20% belongs to the top ten. These receptors have no identified antigens. The sample consisted of cultured PBMCs, taken from culture after CMV antigen stimulation. The source of these receptors is a human donor in good health (CMV status not recorded). Some clones in this sample may be carry-over from other donors' samples.

The CDR3 reads CASKTADYEQYF. The CDR3 DNA reads TGTGCCAGCAAGACAGCCGACTACGAGCAGTACTTC. The rearrangement joins TRBV6-1 to TRBJ2-7, with D perhaps matching TRBD1 (5 bases). V lost 7 bases and J lost 3, with 10 bases in between. Germline V CDR1 and CDR2: MNHNS, SASEGT. The CDR3 runs 12 residues.

This chain connects TRBV20-1 to TRBJ1-3, with TRBD1 as a possible D gene (5 bases). V was trimmed by 6 bases and J by 3 bases, leaving 18 bases between them. Germline CDR1 is DFQATT and CDR2 is SNEGSKA (reference sequence). The CDR3 has 15 residues. The CDR3 here is CSAPRPGLGGNTIYF. The CDR3 coding sequence is TGCAGTGCCCCCCGCCCGGGGCTTGGTGGAAACACCATATATTTT.

This chain links TRBV6-8 with TRBJ2-3; the match to TRBD2 covers 9 bases. Germline CDR1 reads MNHGY; CDR2 reads SAAAGT. The CDR3 runs to 14 residues. The ends lost 10 bases at V and 6 bases at J; junction bases unmatched: 11. DNA of the CDR3: TGTGCCACCGCACGCGGGAGGGCCGTTGATACGCAGTATTTT. Its translation: CATARGRAVDTQYF.

This clonotype was counted only a few times. The CDR3: CASSNENTIYF. CDR3 sequence (DNA): TGTGCCAGCTCTAACGAGAACACCATATATTTT. V usage is TRBV18 and J usage is TRBJ1-3; D is uncertain. The length of the CDR3 is 11 residues. With 6 bases removed from V and 7 bases from J, the gap between germline ends came to 7 bases. The germline V gene encodes CDR1 KGHSH and CDR2 LQKENI. The full variable domain, with the rest looked up from reference TRBV18 and TRBJ1-3, is NAGVMQNPRHLVRRRGQEARLRCSPMKGHSHVYWYRQLPEEGLKFMVYLQKENIIDESGMPKERFSAEFPKEGPSILRIQQVVRGDSAAYFCASSNENTIYFGEGSWLTVV.

As regards this clonotype: A single base separates this from a much larger clone, so it may be a read error. The chain joins TRBV7-2 to TRBJ2-5, with D perhaps being TRBD1 or TRBD2 (5 bases each). V dropped 5 bases and J dropped 3 bases, with 13 bases sitting between them. CDR1 and CDR2 from the germline V gene are SGHTA and FQGNSA. This CDR3 spans 14 amino acids. The CDR3 DNA reads TGTGCCAGCAGCCCCGGGATAGGGGAAGAGACCCAGTACTTC. Translating it yields CASSPGIGEETQYF.

The chain recombines TRBV7-2 with TRBJ2-1; 9 positions match TRBD2. From germline, CDR1 is SGHTA and CDR2 FQGNSA. Trimming cost V 3 bases and J 9 bases; bases outside gene matches: 12. This CDR3 contains 16 residues. The CDR3 DNA reads TGTGCCAGCAGCTTCCGCGGGGGGGGGCCCGTTTCTGAGCAGTTCTTC. Protein product: CASSFRGGGPVSEQFF. The whole variable domain, remainder taken from reference TRBV7-2 and TRBJ2-1, is GAGVSQSPSNKVTEKGKDVELRCDPISGHTALYWYRQSLGQGLEFLIYFQGNSAPDKSGLPSDRFSAERTGGSVSTLTIQRTQQEDSAVYLCASSFRGGGPVSEQFFGPGTRLTVL.

The chain employs TRBV9 and TRBJ2-7; possibly TRBD2 for D (6 bases). V was clipped by 0 bases and J by 3 bases, with 13 bases between them. CDR1 is SGDLS, CDR2 YYNGEE, per germline. The CDR3 runs to 15 residues. Written as DNA, the CDR3 is TGTGCCAGCAGCGTAGGGGGTTCGGGACTCTACGAGCAGTACTTC. This translates into CASSVGGSGLYEQYF.

This chain connects TRBV20-1 to TRBJ1-4, with D uncertain. Trimming removed 4 bases from V and 6 bases from J, with 15 bases in between. From germline, CDR1 is DFQATT and CDR2 SNEGSKA (reference sequence). The CDR3 runs to 14 residues. The CDR3 spells CSAKDAGQDEKLFF. DNA of the CDR3: TGCAGTGCTAAGGACGCTGGGCAGGATGAAAAACTGTTTTTT.

The genes are TRBV28 and TRBJ1-5; the D gene is possibly TRBD1 (6 bases). V was clipped by 7 bases and J by 1 base, with 20 bases between them. The germline CDR1 and CDR2 sequences are MDHEN and SYDVKM. This CDR3 comprises 17 residues. CDR3 sequence: CASTPAGATGSNQPQHF. The CDR3 DNA is TGTGCCAGCACCCCGGCAGGGGCGACCGGAAGCAATCAGCCCCAGCATTTT.

Comments on this clonotype: Mismatch with germline at one junction end may stem from a read error. The V gene is TRBV28, the J gene TRBJ1-3, with D hard to call. CDR1 is MDHEN and CDR2 is SYDVKM in the germline V gene. The CDR3 consists of 14 residues. CDR3 sequence: CASSPLVFGNSIYF. CDR3 sequence (DNA): TGTGCCAGCAGTCCCCTGGTGTTTGGAAACTCCATATATTTT.

This clonotype was found once. The genes are TRBV20-1 and TRBJ2-1; 7 bases are a match to TRBD2. The V and J ends lost 7 bases and 3 bases, in that order; junction bases with no gene match: 12. The germline V gene has CDR1 DFQATT and CDR2 SNEGSKA (reference sequence). The CDR3 extends over 15 amino acids. CDR3 nucleotide sequence: TGCAGTGTAACCCGCAGCGGGATAATCTACAATGAGCAGTTCTTC. This translates into CSVTRSGIIYNEQFF.

The V and J genes are TRBV28 and TRBJ2-1; the D gene is possibly TRBD2 (5 bases). The germline CDR1 and CDR2 sequences are MDHEN and SYDVKM. The V end was cut by 0 bases, the J end by 5 bases, with 14 bases between. CDR3 size: 16 residues. CDR3: CASSLWGEISDNEQFF. CDR3 sequence (DNA): TGTGCCAGCAGTTTATGGGGAGAAATAAGTGACAATGAGCAGTTCTTC. Based on the CDR3 plus reference TRBV28 and TRBJ2-1, the full variable domain is DVKVTQSSRYLVKRTGEKVFLECVQDMDHENMFWYRQDPGLGLRLIYFSYDVKMKEKGDIPEGYSVSREKKERFSLILESASTNQTSMYLCASSLWGEISDNEQFFGPGTRLTVL.

The sample holds a few counts of this clonotype. The chain uses TRBV11-3 and TRBJ2-5; unclear D gene. The ends were cut back, 1 base at V and 7 bases at J, with 13 bases in the middle. The CDR3 is made up of 14 amino acids. From germline, CDR1 is SGHNT and CDR2 YENEEA. This CDR3 is CASSLAASARTQYF. In DNA form, the CDR3 reads TGTGCCAGCAGCTTAGCTGCATCGGCTCGGACCCAGTACTTC.

This clonotype was picked up a small number of times. The rearrangement joins TRBV19 to TRBJ2-5, with TRBD2 matching 10 bases. CDR1 is LNHDA and CDR2 is SQIVND in the germline V gene (reference sequence). The CDR3 covers 15 residues. V lost 7 bases to trimming and J lost 4 bases; unmatched junction nucleotides: 9. The CDR3 spells CASMAQREGRETQYF. CDR3 DNA: TGTGCCAGTATGGCCCAGCGGGAGGGCCGAGAGACCCAGTACTTC.

This clonotype was counted a few times. V gene TRBV11-1 combines with J gene TRBJ2-1; TRBD1 is a possible D gene (5 bases). The length of the CDR3 is 12 residues. Trimming cost V 8 bases and J 9 bases, with 14 bases left between them. Germline assignment: CDR1 SGHAT and CDR2 FQDESV (reference sequence). The CDR3 DNA reads as TGTGCCAGCCAAGGGGTCAGGGTTGAGCAGTTCTTC. Protein: CASQGVRVEQFF.

This clonotype was seen only a few times. V and J are TRBV29-1 and TRBJ1-2, with a possible D match to TRBD1 (5 bases). This CDR3 contains 13 residues. V shed 3 bases and J shed 3 bases, with 11 bases lying between them. CDR1 and CDR2 (germline): SQVTM, ANQGSEA. CDR3 sequence (DNA): TGCAGCGTTGATTTCGGGACGGACTATGGCTACACCTTC. Translation: CSVDFGTDYGYTF.

This clonotype appeared many times. The chain is built from TRBV7-9 and TRBJ1-6; 11 nucleotides agree with TRBD1. CDR1 and CDR2 (germline): SEHNR, FQNEAQ (reference sequence). The V segment lost 6 bases and the J segment 12 bases; nucleotides outside the gene matches: 13. The CDR3 totals 16 residues. Here the CDR3 reads CASRSAQDRGRLPLHF. The CDR3 DNA reads as TGTGCCAGCAGATCCGCACAGGACAGGGGGCGATTACCCCTCCACTTT.